Listed below are T cell receptor beta chains from one sample, sequenced in a study of blood T cells in healthy people across ages. TCRdb called the 5' RACE reads again in MiXCR, with one record for every CDR3 protein. This table has fewer than 650,000 distinct CDR3 sequences, 25% to 35% appearing once. A further study also used this sample, focusing on T cells of mothers and their children.

Material: blood. These receptors all come from a boy between 2 and 15 years old in good health. Each CDR3 is given with its conserved first and last residue. A D gene is named only where the DNA matches it firmly. Some rows have no size entry. The others give once, few or many, or a class for an expanded clone.

V	J	D	size	DNA	CDR3
TRBV27	TRBJ2-5	TRBD2	few	TGTGCCAGCAGTCGGACTAGCGTATACCAAGAGACCCAGTACTTC	CASSRTSVYQETQYF
TRBV13	TRBJ2-1	.	.	TGTGCCAGCAGCTTATACCAGGGAACTCCCTACTCCTACAATGAGCAGTTCTTC	CASSLYQGTPYSYNEQFF
TRBV5-1	TRBJ1-1	TRBD1	.	TGCGCCAGCAGCCCTGGAGGGACAGATAACACTGAAGCTTTCTTT	CASSPGGTDNTEAFF
TRBV6-5	TRBJ2-2	.	.	TGTGCCAGCAGGATAGGGACGGCCGGGGAGCTGTTTTTT	CASRIGTAGELFF
TRBV7-9	TRBJ2-7	.	few	TGTGCCAGCAGCTTAGGAGGCGCAGGATTGCCCCACGAGCAGTACTTC	CASSLGGAGLPHEQYF
TRBV11-2	TRBJ2-7	TRBD2	.	TGTGCCAGCAGCTTGGTAGCGGGTGGCCGCTACGAGCAGTACTTC	CASSLVAGGRYEQYF
TRBV18	TRBJ2-5	.	few	TGTGCCAGCTCACAAGAATACAGGGCGGAAGAGACCCAGTACTTC	CASSQEYRAEETQYF
TRBV7-3	TRBJ1-1	.	once	TGTGCCAGCAGCTTCCAAGAGAACACTGAAGCTTTCTTT	CASSFQENTEAFF
TRBV20-1	TRBJ2-3	TRBD2	.	TGCAGTGCTAGAGACGGCGGGAGCGATACGCAGTATTTT	CSARDGGSDTQYF
TRBV15	TRBJ2-3	TRBD2	few	TGTGCCACCAGTTTAGCGGGAGGTTCAAATACGCAGTATTTT	CATSLAGGSNTQYF
TRBV11-2	TRBJ1-6	.	.	TGTGCCAGCAGCTTTGGACGGACCGAGAATTCACCCCTCCACTTT	CASSFGRTENSPLHF
TRBV5-1	TRBJ1-1	.	.	TGCGCCAGCAGCTTGGCCCAGAGGAACACTGAAGCTTTCTTT	CASSLAQRNTEAFF
TRBV11-2	TRBJ1-6	TRBD1	.	TGTGCCAGCAGCTTTGGGGGACAGGGGTCACCCCTCCACTTT	CASSFGGQGSPLHF
TRBV9	TRBJ2-5	TRBD2	.	TGTGCCAGCAGCGAGGGGGGGACCAGCGGGAGAAAAGAGACCCAGTACTTC	CASSEGGTSGRKETQYF
TRBV12-3/TRBV12-4	TRBJ2-1	TRBD1	.	TGTGCCAGCACCGAGGGACAGAGATATTACAATGAGCAGTTCTTC	CASTEGQRYYNEQFF
TRBV18	TRBJ2-5	.	.	TGTGCCAGCTCACCACGGGAGTCGTTGGAAGAGACCCAGTACTTC	CASSPRESLEETQYF
TRBV30	TRBJ1-1	TRBD1	few	TGTGCCTGGGAGGCAGGGGGTTTGACTGAAGCTTTCTTT	CAWEAGGLTEAFF
TRBV4-2	TRBJ2-1	TRBD2	.	TGTGCCAGCAGCCACGCGGTTGCGGGGGGGCAGAATGAGCAGTTCTTC	CASSHAVAGGQNEQFF
TRBV9	TRBJ1-1	.	.	TGTGCCAGCAGCGTAGGCTCAGGGGTGATAGGCACTGAAGCTTTCTTT	CASSVGSGVIGTEAFF
TRBV4-3	TRBJ2-7	.	once	TGCGCCAGCAGCCAGACCATCACAGGATACGAGCAGTACTTC	CASSQTITGYEQYF
TRBV29-1	TRBJ1-2	TRBD1	few	TGCAGCGGCCGGAGGACAGGGGAAGGAGGCTACACCTTC	CSGRRTGEGGYTF
TRBV29-1	TRBJ2-1	TRBD1	.	TGCAGCGTTGTGAGGCAGGGGGCGTGGAATGAGCAGTTCTTC	CSVVRQGAWNEQFF
TRBV27	TRBJ2-1	.	.	TGTGCCAGCAGGACGAGGGGGGGGCCCTACAATGAGCAGTTCTTC	CASRTRGGPYNEQFF
TRBV5-5	TRBJ2-5	TRBD2	few	TGTGCCAGCAGCCACCCGGGAGGGCCCAATGAGCAGCTCTTC	CASSHPGGPNEQLF
TRBV29-1	TRBJ2-6	TRBD1	.	TGCAGCGTCGGACAGGGTGGGTCTGGGGCCAACGTCCTGACTTTC	CSVGQGGSGANVLTF
TRBV30	TRBJ2-2	.	.	TGTGCCTGGAATGGGGCCCCCACCGGGGAGCTGTTTTTT	CAWNGAPTGELFF
TRBV20-1	TRBJ2-3	.	few	TGCAGTGCTAGGGACGACTGGTGGGGAGTTTCAGATACGCAGTATTTT	CSARDDWWGVSDTQYF
TRBV5-1	TRBJ1-1	.	.	TGCGCCAGCAGCTTGACAGGTAATCCGGCTGAAGCTTTCTTT	CASSLTGNPAEAFF
TRBV5-5	TRBJ1-2	.	.	TGTGCCAGCAGCTTGTTTGGCTCTAACTATGGCTACACCTTC	CASSLFGSNYGYTF
TRBV5-4	TRBJ2-5	TRBD2	.	TGTGCCAGCAGCTTCCCTAGCGGGAGGGACGAGACCCAGTACTTC	CASSFPSGRDETQYF
TRBV11-2	TRBJ2-7	TRBD1	few	TGTGCCAGCAGCTCTCAGCTTTGGGACAGGGGGTCTCTCACCTACGAGCAGTACTTC	CASSSQLWDRGSLTYEQYF
TRBV27	TRBJ2-5	.	few	TGTGCCAGCAGTTTCGCAGGGGCTAGGGGAGAGACCCAGCACTTC	CASSFAGARGETQHF
TRBV7-8	TRBJ2-7	TRBD2	few	TGTGCCAGCAGCCCCCCCCGACTAGCGGGTCCCCGATTTGCCTACGAGCAGTACTTC	CASSPPRLAGPRFAYEQYF
TRBV11-2	TRBJ1-1	TRBD1	few	TGTGCCAGCAGCTTGGGCCTATGGGGGAAGGGGGACAGGGGGCATCCCACTGAAGCTTTCTTT	CASSLGLWGKGDRGHPTEAFF
TRBV12-3/TRBV12-4	TRBJ1-4	.	.	TGTGCCAGCAGTTTATTGAACGAAAAACTGTTTTTT	CASSLLNEKLFF
TRBV14	TRBJ2-5	.	.	TGTGCCAGCAGCGAGGGGGGACGGCCCCCAGAGACCCAGTACTTC	CASSEGGRPPETQYF
TRBV5-1	TRBJ2-7	TRBD1	few	TGCGCCAGCAGCTTTGTATCAGGGGGCGCCGGCGAGCAGTACTTC	CASSFVSGGAGEQYF
TRBV29-1	TRBJ2-3	.	few	TGCAGCGTTGCCCGGGAAGAAGATACGCAGTATTTT	CSVAREEDTQYF
TRBV28	TRBJ2-2	.	.	TGTGCCAGCAGTTTATTAACAGGACTAAACACCGGGGAGCTGTTTTTT	CASSLLTGLNTGELFF
TRBV20-1	TRBJ1-2	.	.	TGCAGTGCTAGGGGCAGTCGCGGCTACACCTTC	CSARGSRGYTF
TRBV6-5	TRBJ2-1	.	.	TGTGCCAGCAGTTACTCATGGGGGGCAGGGGGCAATGAGCAGTTCTTC	CASSYSWGAGGNEQFF
TRBV29-1	TRBJ2-7	.	few	TGCAGCGTTGTCGATGGGTCGTACGAGCAGTACTTC	CSVVDGSYEQYF